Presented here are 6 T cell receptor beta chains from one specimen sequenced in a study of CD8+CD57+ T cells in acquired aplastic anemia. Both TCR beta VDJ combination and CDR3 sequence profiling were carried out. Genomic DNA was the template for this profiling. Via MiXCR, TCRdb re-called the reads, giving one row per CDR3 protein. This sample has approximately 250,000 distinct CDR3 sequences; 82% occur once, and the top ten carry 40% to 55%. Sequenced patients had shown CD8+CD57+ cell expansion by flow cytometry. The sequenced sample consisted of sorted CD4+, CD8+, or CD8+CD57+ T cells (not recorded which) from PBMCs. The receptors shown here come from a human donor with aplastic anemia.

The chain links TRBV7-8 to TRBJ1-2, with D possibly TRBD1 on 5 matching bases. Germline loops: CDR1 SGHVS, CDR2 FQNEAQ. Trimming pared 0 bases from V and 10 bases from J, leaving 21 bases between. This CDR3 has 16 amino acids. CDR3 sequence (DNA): TGTGCCAGCAGCTTAGCGAGGGACGCCGATACGCAGTACTACACCTTC. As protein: CASSLARDADTQYYTF.

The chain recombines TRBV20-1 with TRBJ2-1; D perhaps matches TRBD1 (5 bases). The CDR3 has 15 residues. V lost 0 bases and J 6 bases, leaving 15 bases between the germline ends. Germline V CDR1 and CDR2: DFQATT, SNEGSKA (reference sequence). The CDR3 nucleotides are TGCAGTGCTAGAGAGCCGAGGAGTGGGGCCAATGAGCAGTTCTTC. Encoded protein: CSAREPRSGANEQFF.

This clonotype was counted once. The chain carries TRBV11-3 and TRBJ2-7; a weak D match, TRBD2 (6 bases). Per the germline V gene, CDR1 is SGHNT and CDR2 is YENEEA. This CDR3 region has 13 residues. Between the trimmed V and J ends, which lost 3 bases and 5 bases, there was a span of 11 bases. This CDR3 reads CASSFTLANEQYF. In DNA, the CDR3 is TGTGCCAGCAGCTTCACACTAGCAAACGAGCAGTACTTC.

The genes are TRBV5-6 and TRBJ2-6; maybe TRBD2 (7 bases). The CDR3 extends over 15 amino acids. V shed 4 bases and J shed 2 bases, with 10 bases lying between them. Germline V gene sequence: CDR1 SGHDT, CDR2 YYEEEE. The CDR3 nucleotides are TGTGCCAGCAGCCGGGGGGCGGCTGGGGCCAACGTCCTGACTTTC. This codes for CASSRGAAGANVLTF.

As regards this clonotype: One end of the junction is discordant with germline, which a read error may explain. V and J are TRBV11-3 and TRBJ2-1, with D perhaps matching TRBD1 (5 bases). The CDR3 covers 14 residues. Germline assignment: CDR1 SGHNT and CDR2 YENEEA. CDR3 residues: CASSSGLGDNEQFF. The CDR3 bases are TGCGCCAGCAGCTCAGGTCTAGGGGACAATGAGCAGTTCTTC.

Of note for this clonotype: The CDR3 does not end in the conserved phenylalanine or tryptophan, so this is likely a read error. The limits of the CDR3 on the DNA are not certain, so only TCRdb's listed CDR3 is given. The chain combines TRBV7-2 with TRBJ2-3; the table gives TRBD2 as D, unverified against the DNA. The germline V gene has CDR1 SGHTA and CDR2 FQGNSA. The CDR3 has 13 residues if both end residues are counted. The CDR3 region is CASSYGASDTRDP.